This TCR beta chain was documented in a study of T cells after yellow fever vaccination. The CDR3 extends over 15 amino acids. Germline V gene lookup returns CDR1 DFQATT and CDR2 SNEGSKA (reference sequence). The J segment lost 0 bases and the V segment lost 2 bases, leaving 7 bases of the junction unmatched. MiXCR, applied by TCRdb to the 5' RACE reads, yields one record per CDR3 protein. The table lists 300,000 to 350,000 distinct CDR3 sequences, approximately 8% of them singletons. Specimen: PBMCs, collected roughly seven weeks after the first yellow fever vaccination. The source is a man younger than 30 who received the YFV17D yellow fever vaccine. The chain combines TRBV20-1 with TRBJ2-7, with 7 bases aligning to TRBD2. CDR3 sequence reads: CSARRVGGSSYEQYF. The CDR3 DNA sequence: TGCAGTGCTAGAAGAGTGGGGGGGAGCTCCTACGAGCAGTACTTC.